What follows are 20 T cell receptor beta chains derived from one specimen sequenced in a study of blood T cell repertoires in COVID-19. Here immunoSEQ multiplex PCR was the method, and the copy in TCRdb shows in-frame clones only, minus some. The data contain 250,000 to 300,000 clones, over 65% of them singletons. The sequenced material came from peripheral blood. These TCRs come from a man between 60 and 75 years old who had recovered from COVID-19.

The J gene is TRBJ2-1, the V gene TRBV6-1, with a possible D match to TRBD2 (6 bases). The V gene lost 3 bases and the J gene lost 0 bases, with 12 bases spanning the gap. CDR3 length: 16 amino acids. Germline loops: CDR1 MNHNS, CDR2 SASEGT. The CDR3 DNA sequence: TGTGCCAGCAGTGAGGGTAGCGGATACTCCTACAATGAGCAGTTCTTC. Residues: CASSEGSGYSYNEQFF.

This chain joins TRBV3-1 (or the pseudogene TRBV3-2) and TRBJ1-2, with 8 bases matching TRBD1. The junction had 5 bases not matched to a gene; V was cut back by 1 base and J by 4 bases. CDR3 size: 15 residues. Germline CDR1 is LGHDT and CDR2 is YNNKEL (reference sequence). CDR3 sequence (DNA): TGTGCCAGCAGCCAAGGCTCGACAGGGGCCTATGGCTACACCTTC. This encodes CASSQGSTGAYGYTF.

The gene calls are TRBV19 and TRBJ1-6; D remains ambiguous. Germline assignment: CDR1 LNHDA and CDR2 SQIVND (reference sequence). V was trimmed by 3 bases and J by 9 bases, leaving 12 bases between them. This CDR3 has 14 amino acids. This CDR3 is CASSIAGYGSPLHF. DNA for the CDR3: TGTGCCAGTAGTATCGCGGGGTATGGTTCACCCCTCCACTTT.

This clone appeared once. This rearrangement joins TRBV5-6 to TRBJ1-2, with D maybe TRBD1 (6 bases). This CDR3 spans 17 amino acids. V was pared by 4 bases and J by 5 bases, with 24 bases between. Germline loops: CDR1 SGHDT, CDR2 YYEEEE. The CDR3 loop reads CASSALTGTSQPYGYTF. For the CDR3, the DNA is TGTGCCAGCAGCGCCTTGACAGGCACCAGCCAACCTTATGGCTACACCTTC.

J is TRBJ2-2 and V is TRBV12-3 or TRBV12-4, with D perhaps TRBD2 (6 bases). V was pared by 4 bases and J by 8 bases, with 11 bases between. CDR3 length: 13 residues. Here the CDR3 reads CASSWGLPGELFF. The CDR3 nucleotides read TGTGCCAGCAGTTGGGGACTTCCGGGGGAGCTGTTTTTT.

The chain links TRBV5-5 to TRBJ2-7; 9 bases align to TRBD1. The CDR3 is 14 amino acids. V was pared by 0 bases and J by 2 bases, with 0 bases of the junction left unmatched. The V gene's germline CDR1 is SGHKS and CDR2 YYEKEE (reference sequence). The CDR3 sequence: CASSLGDRAYEQYF. The CDR3, as DNA: TGTGCCAGCAGCTTGGGGGACAGGGCCTACGAGCAGTACTTC. The full variable domain, rest sourced from reference TRBV5-5 and TRBJ2-7, is DAGVTQSPTHLIKTRGQQVTLRCSPISGHKSVSWYQQVLGQGPQFIFQYYEKEERGRGNFPDRFSARQFPNYSSELNVNALLLGDSALYLCASSLGDRAYEQYFGPGTRLTVT.

CDR3 in amino acids: CASQGPSGNTIYF. In nucleotides, the CDR3 is TGTGCCAGCCAGGGGCCATCTGGAAACACCATATATTTT. This sequence joins TRBV7-8 and TRBJ1-3, with D perhaps TRBD1 (6 bases). CDR1 and CDR2 from the germline V gene are SGHVS and FQNEAQ. The CDR3 has 13 residues. Trimming took off 8 bases at V and 1 base at J, with 9 bases between the two ends.

The chain carries TRBV9 and TRBJ2-3; D may be TRBD1 (6 bases). The CDR3 is 13 amino acids. V dropped 2 bases and J dropped 8 bases, with 12 bases sitting between them. Per germline, CDR1 SGDLS and CDR2 YYNGEE. This CDR3 is CASSVTGSGTQYF. DNA for the CDR3: TGTGCCAGCAGCGTGACAGGCTCGGGTACGCAGTATTTT.

The chain recombines TRBV6-5 with TRBJ1-4; possibly TRBD1 for D (5 bases). Trimming took 5 bases from V and 0 from J, leaving 7 bases between them. CDR1 is MNHEY and CDR2 is SVGAGI in the germline V gene. The CDR3 has 14 residues. This CDR3 is CASSHRTTNEKLFF. The CDR3 DNA is TGTGCCAGCAGTCACAGGACAACTAATGAAAAACTGTTTTTT.

The J gene is TRBJ2-7, the V gene TRBV5-4; 13 positions match TRBD2. V shed 4 bases and J 1 base; nucleotides not matched to a gene: 2. Germline V gene data show CDR1 as SGHNT and CDR2 as YYREEE (reference sequence). The CDR3 is 15 amino acids. The chain's CDR3 is CASSPLAGGSYEQYF. CDR3 nucleotides: TGTGCCAGCAGCCCACTAGCGGGGGGGTCCTACGAGCAGTACTTC. The full variable domain, with the rest looked up from reference TRBV5-4 and TRBJ2-7, is ETGVTQSPTHLIKTRGQQVTLRCSSQSGHNTVSWYQQALGQGPQFIFQYYREEENGRGNFPPRFSGLQFPNYSSELNVNALELDDSALYLCASSPLAGGSYEQYFGPGTRLTVT.

A word on this clone: The sample holds other DNA sequences that translate to the same CDR3. V is TRBV18 and J is TRBJ1-1; tentative D call: TRBD1 (6 bases). V dropped 3 bases and J dropped 2 bases, with 10 bases sitting between them. The germline V gene has CDR1 KGHSH and CDR2 LQKENI. The CDR3 sequence is 14 residues long. As DNA, the CDR3 is TGTGCCAGCTCACCGGGACACCTAAACACTGAAGCTTTCTTT. Amino acids: CASSPGHLNTEAFF.

The rearrangement links TRBV29-1 to TRBJ2-2; D might be TRBD1 (6 bases). Germline V gene data show CDR1 as SQVTM and CDR2 as ANQGSEA. The CDR3 totals 14 residues. V was clipped by 6 bases and J by 7 bases, with 18 bases between them. CDR3 nucleotides: TGCAGCGTCCAGGGGACGCGAGGAGGCGGGGAGCTGTTTTTT. It yields the protein CSVQGTRGGGELFF.

The CDR3: CASSASTGANSPLHF. CDR3 nucleotide sequence: TGTGCCAGCAGCGCTTCGACAGGGGCAAATTCACCCCTCCACTTT. V gene TRBV7-6 combines with J gene TRBJ1-6; 8 bases map to TRBD1. The CDR3 has 15 amino acids. Germline CDR1 is SGHVS and CDR2 is FNYEAQ. V gave up 5 bases and J gave up 7 bases; unmatched junction bases: 7.

Details on this clone: In the same sample, other DNA sequences code for this CDR3. CDR3 sequence reads: CASSVVSDSYEQYF. CDR3 DNA: TGTGCCAGCAGCGTAGTAAGCGATTCCTACGAGCAGTACTTC. V gene TRBV9 combines with J gene TRBJ2-7; D is uncertain. The CDR3 has 14 residues. V was shortened by 0 bases and J by 1 base, with 8 bases between the two germline ends. CDR1 and CDR2 from the germline V gene are SGDLS and YYNGEE.

The chain joins TRBV19 to TRBJ2-7; TRBD2 aligns across 10 bases. This CDR3 region has 16 residues. V lost 2 bases to trimming and J lost 1 base; unmatched junction nucleotides: 5. The germline CDR1 and CDR2 sequences are LNHDA and SQIVND (reference sequence). Here the CDR3 reads CASSIRLAGVSYEQYF. The CDR3 DNA follows: TGTGCCAGTAGTATAAGGCTAGCGGGAGTTTCCTACGAGCAGTACTTC.

This chain links TRBV12-3 or TRBV12-4 with TRBJ2-1; D is unresolved. V was cut by 1 base and J by 9 bases, with 7 bases left in between. The CDR3 has 12 amino acids. CDR3 amino acids: CASSLGHGEQFF. CDR3 DNA: TGTGCCAGCAGTTTAGGACATGGTGAGCAGTTCTTC.

The chain has TRBV4-1 and TRBJ2-4; D perhaps matches TRBD2 (5 bases). Trimming stripped 0 bases from V and 9 bases from J, with 15 bases between. There are 15 residues in the CDR3. Germline CDR1 is MGHRA and CDR2 is YSYEKL. CDR3 DNA: TGCGCCAGCAGCCAAGAGGGCCAAGGTGAGGGCATTCAGTACTTC. This sequence encodes CASSQEGQGEGIQYF.

The chain employs TRBV2 and TRBJ1-1; D ambiguous. The V end lost 6 bases, the J end lost 1 base, and 3 bases lay between the germline ends. From germline, CDR1 is SNHLY and CDR2 FYNNEI. This CDR3 spans 11 amino acids. CDR3 in amino acids: CASSSNTEAFF. Written as DNA, the CDR3 is TGTGCCAGCAGCTCGAACACTGAAGCTTTCTTT.

The chain couples TRBV28 to TRBJ1-5, with TRBD1 matching 7 bases. Germline lookup yields CDR1 MDHEN and CDR2 SYDVKM. The CDR3 runs 14 residues. V was pared by 6 bases and J by 1 base, with 3 bases of the junction left unmatched. CDR3 sequence: CASSPTGSNQPQHF. The CDR3 nucleotides are TGTGCCAGCAGCCCGACAGGGAGCAATCAGCCCCAGCATTTT.

The V and J genes are TRBV4-2 and TRBJ2-3; possible D gene TRBD2, 5 bases. The CDR3 length is 15 residues. Germline CDR1 and CDR2: LGHNA and YNFKEQ. Trimming shortened V by 0 bases and J by 0 bases, and 7 bases separated the two germline ends. The chain's CDR3 is CASSQEGASTDTQYF. The CDR3 DNA sequence: TGTGCCAGCAGCCAAGAGGGAGCTAGCACAGATACGCAGTATTTT.